A selection of T cell receptor beta chains follows, all from one sample in a study of T cells in tumors after PD-1 blockade. Clones were sequenced by immunoSEQ multiplex PCR, and TCRdb holds only the in-frame ones, with some missing. The table includes 30,000 to 35,000 clones, roughly four fifths detected once. The sample was PBMCs, taken after anti-PD-1 treatment. The source of these receptors is a human donor with basal cell carcinoma. Both conserved end residues are part of each CDR3. Clone size is stated in some rows and not others, as once, few, many or a class when expanded.

CDR3,J,V,size
CASSPLGGTGGYEQYF,TRBJ2-7,TRBV5-1,.
CASSLGDGGRELFF,TRBJ2-2,TRBV6-2/TRBV6-3,.
CASRPDRASNQPQHF,TRBJ1-5,TRBV6-5,.
CAWSDRGRGTDTQYF,TRBJ2-3,TRBV30,.
CASRRNNSPLHF,TRBJ1-6,TRBV6-5,few
CASSSNTIKAEAFF,TRBJ1-1,TRBV6-2/TRBV6-3,few
CASSSGTSADTQYF,TRBJ2-3,TRBV5-1,.
CASSSQGTDTQYF,TRBJ2-3,TRBV7-9,.
CATSKGLGESNQPQHF,TRBJ1-5,TRBV24-1,few
CASGGDTFYEQYF,TRBJ2-7,TRBV28,.
CATSREGQVYKSQPQHF,TRBJ1-5,TRBV15,.
CASKGGVVNQPQHF,TRBJ1-5,TRBV28,many
CAWVLGSGGEQYF,TRBJ2-7,TRBV30,.
CASSVSGDSYNEQFF,TRBJ2-1,TRBV5-1,.
CASTLLGERRNNQPQHF,TRBJ1-5,TRBV7-3,few
CASRPRGTGGDSPLHF,TRBJ1-6,TRBV3-1/TRBV3-2,.
CASSSTRDLSNQPQHF,TRBJ1-5,TRBV7-9,.
CASSTSSGSQETQYF,TRBJ2-5,TRBV7-2,.
CASSGQLNYGYTF,TRBJ1-2,TRBV19,.
CSATDRVELFF,TRBJ1-4,TRBV20-1,.
CASSQDTGLANYGYTF,TRBJ1-2,TRBV4-3,once
CASSLGDSGNTIYF,TRBJ1-3,TRBV5-5,.